A selection of T cell receptor beta chains follows, all from one sample in a study of beta chain features in type 1 diabetes. Clones were sequenced by immunoSEQ multiplex PCR, and TCRdb holds only the in-frame ones, with some missing. Of nearly 250,000 clones listed, approximately 14% are singletons. The specimen sequenced was naive CD4+ T cells from blood. The receptors derive from a woman aged 35 to 49 in good health. CDR3s include the opening cysteine and the closing phenylalanine or tryptophan. D genes are given only for firm matches. Rows may omit the clone size; those that give it use once, few, many or a size class.

abundance	d_gene	v_gene	j_gene	CDR3nt	CDR3aa
NA	NA	TRBV5-1	TRBJ1-3	TGCGCCAGTAAACAGGGATCCGTAACGGGTGGAAACACCATATATTTT	CASKQGSVTGGNTIYF
NA	TRBD2	TRBV7-6	TRBJ2-1	TGTGCCAGCAGACGCGGACTAGCGGCTGCCTACAATGAGCAGTTCTTC	CASRRGLAAAYNEQFF
few	NA	TRBV28	TRBJ2-7	TGTGCCAGCAGTTTAGAGTCCTTGGGGACATACGAGCAGTACTTC	CASSLESLGTYEQYF
NA	NA	TRBV4-2	TRBJ1-2	TGTGCCAGCAGCCAAGAGACAGCGCTCCTAAACTATGGCTACACCTTC	CASSQETALLNYGYTF
few	NA	TRBV9	TRBJ2-5	TGTGCCAGCAGTTCAGGGGTAGGGCAAGAGACCCAGTACTTC	CASSSGVGQETQYF
NA	TRBD2	TRBV10-2	TRBJ2-5	TGCGCCAGCGGACTAGCGGGGGCTGAGACCCAGTACTTC	CASGLAGAETQYF
NA	NA	TRBV5-1	TRBJ2-7	TGCGCCAGCAGCTTGCCAGGAACCTACGAGCAGTACTTC	CASSLPGTYEQYF
few	NA	TRBV27	TRBJ2-4	TGTGCCAGCAGTTTATCGGGAGGCCGGGACATTCAGTACTTC	CASSLSGGRDIQYF
few	NA	TRBV25-1	TRBJ1-2	TGTGCCAGCAGTCACAGCTCAGCTAACTATGGCTACACCTTC	CASSHSSANYGYTF
NA	NA	TRBV21-1	TRBJ1-5	TGTGCCAGCAACTGGACAGGGCGTAGACCGAATAATCAGCCCCAGCATTTT	CASNWTGRRPNNQPQHF